A single sample is the source of the 32 T cell receptor beta chains below, sequenced in a study of blood T cells in healthy people across ages. The second PCR ran roughly 7 to 12 cycles with a sample-barcoded 5' primer and J-beta primers. TCRdb analysed the 5' RACE reads with MiXCR anew, one entry per CDR3 protein. The sample lists roughly 1,500,000 distinct CDR3 sequences, around 36% occurring once. Material: blood. These receptors all stem from a woman aged 25 to 39 in good health.

The sample holds a few counts of this clonotype. V and J are TRBV11-2 and TRBJ2-7; TRBD1 matches 8 bases. Per germline, CDR1 SGHAT and CDR2 FQNNGV. With 2 bases clipped from V and 4 bases from J, the junction kept 7 bases outside the gene matches. CDR3 length: 15 amino acids. CDR3 DNA: TGTGCCAGCAGCTTACAGACAGGGGTGGTGTACGAGCAGTACTTC. Its protein is CASSLQTGVVYEQYF.

The J gene is TRBJ2-7, the V gene TRBV20-1; D gene ambiguous. The CDR3 has 10 residues. V gave up 2 bases and J gave up 5 bases, with 4 bases separating them. CDR1 DFQATT and CDR2 SNEGSKA come from the germline V gene (reference sequence). The CDR3 region is CSARQDEQYF. The CDR3 region has the DNA TGCAGTGCTAGACAGGACGAGCAGTACTTC.

This clonotype was counted ten times or more. The chain joins TRBV29-1 to TRBJ2-3; D call uncertain. The germline gives CDR1 SQVTM, CDR2 ANQGSEA. CDR3 size: 12 residues. V lost 7 bases, J lost 3 bases, and 11 bases lay in between. The CDR3: CSGGGLTDTQYF. The CDR3 DNA reads as TGCAGCGGCGGTGGCTTGACAGATACGCAGTATTTT.

The chain uses TRBV20-1 and TRBJ2-1, with D tentatively TRBD2 (6 bases). The CDR3 consists of 16 residues. CDR1 and CDR2 (germline): DFQATT, SNEGSKA (reference sequence). Trimming took off 8 bases at V and 3 bases at J, with 23 bases between the two ends. CDR3: CSTRTGSGWFYNEQFF. CDR3 in DNA: TGCAGTACCAGAACTGGTAGCGGATGGTTCTACAATGAGCAGTTCTTC.

This clonotype is a singleton in its sample. This chain uses TRBV11-1 with TRBJ2-1; a weak D match, TRBD1 (6 bases). Germline values: CDR1 SGHAT, CDR2 FQDESV (reference sequence). This CDR3 contains 15 residues. Trimming pared 3 bases from V and 5 bases from J, leaving 14 bases between. CDR3 residues: CASSFYTGKDNEQFF. The CDR3 bases are TGTGCCAGCAGCTTTTACACAGGGAAAGACAATGAGCAGTTCTTC.

This clonotype was recorded once. In nucleotides, the CDR3 is TGTGCCAGCAGCTTAACAGGGATGGGCACTGAAGCTTTCTTT. Its protein product is CASSLTGMGTEAFF. The chain recombines TRBV7-3 with TRBJ1-1; D gene uncertain. CDR3 length equals 14 residues. From germline, CDR1 is SGHTA and CDR2 FQGTGA. V lost 0 bases to trimming and J lost 4 bases, with 9 bases between them.

This chain uses TRBV20-1 with TRBJ1-2; TRBD1 matches 10 bases. Germline CDR1 and CDR2: DFQATT and SNEGSKA (reference sequence). The CDR3 is 13 residues long. After removal of 1 base from V and 5 bases from J, the junction contained 1 base not matched to a gene. CDR3 in amino acids: CSARGQGAYGYTF. The CDR3 coding sequence is TGCAGTGCTAGAGGACAGGGGGCTTATGGCTACACCTTC.

The gene calls are TRBV6-1 and TRBJ2-2, with a weak D call TRBD2 (6 bases). The CDR3 totals 17 residues. Trimming took off 10 bases at V and 2 bases at J, with 23 bases between the two ends. Germline values: CDR1 MNHNS, CDR2 SASEGT. CDR3 sequence: CANREITSKINTGELFF. DNA of the CDR3: TGTGCCAACAGAGAGATTACTAGCAAAATAAACACCGGGGAGCTGTTTTTT.

The J gene is TRBJ2-3, the V gene TRBV9; TRBD1 might be the D (6 bases). The CDR3 length is 16 residues. V gave up 0 bases and J gave up 0 bases, with 11 bases separating them. The V gene's germline CDR1 is SGDLS and CDR2 YYNGEE. DNA for the CDR3: TGTGCCAGCAGCGTAGATTGGCAGGGGAGCACAGATACGCAGTATTTT. Translation: CASSVDWQGSTDTQYF.

This chain joins TRBV27 and TRBJ1-1; no clear D. From germline, CDR1 is MNHEY and CDR2 SMNVEV (reference sequence). V was pared by 10 bases and J by 3 bases, with 15 bases between. CDR3 length: 13 amino acids. The CDR3 loop is CATRSGLYTEAFF. The DNA of the CDR3 is TGTGCCACTAGGTCGGGGTTATACACTGAAGCTTTCTTT.

The rearrangement joins TRBV20-1 to TRBJ2-1; D is possibly TRBD2 (6 bases). The V gene lost 6 bases and the J gene lost 5 bases, with 17 bases spanning the gap. The CDR3 sequence is 14 residues long. Germline values: CDR1 DFQATT, CDR2 SNEGSKA (reference sequence). The CDR3 loop is CSARSGSGHNEQFF. The CDR3 nucleotides read TGCAGTGCCCGCAGTGGGAGCGGGCACAATGAGCAGTTCTTC.

This chain connects TRBV20-1 to TRBJ2-1, with TRBD1 as a possible D gene (5 bases). Germline V gene sequence: CDR1 DFQATT, CDR2 SNEGSKA (reference sequence). With 5 bases removed from V and 8 bases from J, the gap between germline ends came to 16 bases. The CDR3 totals 13 residues. In DNA form, the CDR3 reads TGCAGTGCTTTGGACCCGACAGACCATGAGCAGTTCTTC. Amino acids: CSALDPTDHEQFF.

This chain links TRBV25-1 with TRBJ1-2, with 7 bases that match TRBD1. Germline CDR1 MGHDK, CDR2 SYGVNS. The CDR3 length is 16 residues. With 4 bases clipped from V and 3 bases from J, the junction kept 11 bases outside the gene matches. The CDR3 spells CASSGTFGGGDYGYTF. In DNA, the CDR3 is TGTGCCAGCAGTGGAACCTTCGGAGGGGGCGACTATGGCTACACCTTC.

The CDR3 region is CASGYLHTDTQYF. The CDR3 DNA follows: TGTGCCAGCGGGTATCTGCACACAGATACGCAGTATTTT. This rearrangement joins TRBV28 to TRBJ2-3, with D hard to call. The CDR3 has 13 amino acids. In germline, CDR1 is MDHEN, CDR2 SYDVKM. The V end was cut by 8 bases, the J end by 2 bases, with 11 bases between.

This chain links TRBV6-2 or TRBV6-3 with TRBJ1-1; no clear D gene. Trimming pared 2 bases from V and 5 bases from J, leaving 15 bases between. Germline-derived CDR1 and CDR2 are MNHEY and SVGEGT. This CDR3 is 15 amino acids long. The CDR3 DNA is TGTGCCAGCAGTTACCCCAAGCCAGGCAGAACTGAAGCTTTCTTT. Protein: CASSYPKPGRTEAFF.

The chain uses TRBV5-4 and TRBJ2-5; D not certain. Trimming removed 4 bases from V and 11 bases from J, with 24 bases in between. There are 15 residues in the CDR3. The germline V gene has CDR1 SGHNT and CDR2 YYREEE (reference sequence). The CDR3 DNA follows: TGTGCCAGCAGCCCGCCCTCGCTGGTCGCCAATGAGCAGTACTTC. Translation: CASSPPSLVANEQYF.

This clonotype has just a few counts. The chain recombines TRBV29-1 with TRBJ1-2; 8 bases align to TRBD1. Germline CDR1 is SQVTM and CDR2 is ANQGSEA. The CDR3 loop spans 16 amino acids. J gave up 0 bases and V 4 bases, and 10 bases lay outside the gene matches. DNA of the CDR3: TGCAGCGTTGTGATGCAGGGGGCAGGAGCTAACTATGGCTACACCTTC. Residues: CSVVMQGAGANYGYTF.

This chain links TRBV6-5 with TRBJ2-1; D is possibly TRBD1 (6 bases). The CDR3 consists of 17 residues. The germline gives CDR1 MNHEY, CDR2 SVGAGI. Trimming shortened V by 0 bases and J by 9 bases, and 21 bases separated the two germline ends. This chain's CDR3 is CASSYSGDTFRMSEQFF. The CDR3 region has the DNA TGTGCCAGCAGTTACTCGGGGGACACCTTTCGGATGAGTGAGCAGTTCTTC.

This clonotype was detected a few times. The rearrangement links TRBV3-1 to TRBJ2-7, with 8 bases identical to TRBD2. The CDR3 has 13 amino acids. Germline values: CDR1 LGHDT, CDR2 YNNKEL (reference sequence). V lost 8 bases to trimming and J lost 3 bases; unmatched junction nucleotides: 6. CDR3 region: CASAAGTSYEQYF. CDR3 in DNA: TGTGCCAGCGCTGCCGGGACTAGCTACGAGCAGTACTTC.

Comment on this clonotype: A much larger clone is a single base away; this may be a read error. V usage is TRBV18 and J usage is TRBJ1-2, with D possibly being TRBD1 (5 bases). CDR1 is KGHSH and CDR2 is LQKENI in the germline V gene. Trimming pared 0 bases from V and 10 bases from J, leaving 15 bases between. CDR3 size: 14 residues. CDR3 sequence (DNA): TGTGCCAGCTCACCACCAAGTCTAGGGGATGACTACACCTTC. Translated: CASSPPSLGDDYTF.

This clonotype was observed a few times. The chain is built from TRBV11-2 and TRBJ2-1; D perhaps matches TRBD2 (7 bases). This CDR3 is built from 21 residues. Trimming removed 2 bases at V and 3 bases at J, with 29 bases between. Germline lookup yields CDR1 SGHAT and CDR2 FQNNGV. The DNA for the CDR3 is TGTGCCAGCAGCTTAATGAGGTCGAAGAGCGGGAAGGGGGGGAGCTACAATGAGCAGTTCTTC. Its translation: CASSLMRSKSGKGGSYNEQFF.

The gene calls are TRBV20-1 and TRBJ2-7; 7 positions match TRBD2. The V and J ends lost 6 bases and 4 bases, in that order; junction bases with no gene match: 12. This CDR3 spans 14 amino acids. Looked up from germline, CDR1 is DFQATT and CDR2 is SNEGSKA (reference sequence). DNA of the CDR3: TGCAGTGCCCAAAGGGGAGGGGCGTTGTACGAGCAGTACTTC. Protein sequence: CSAQRGGALYEQYF.

The V call is TRBV27, the J call TRBJ2-3; TRBD2 matches at 8 bases. This CDR3 is built from 20 residues. V dropped 3 bases and J dropped 3; count of bases not matched to a gene: 20. Germline V gives CDR1 MNHEY, CDR2 SMNVEV (reference sequence). The CDR3 loop reads CASSFSAAGPGLGETDTQYF. The CDR3 DNA reads as TGTGCCAGCAGTTTTTCTGCTGCTGGGCCGGGACTAGGAGAGACAGATACGCAGTATTTT.

Ten or more counts support this clonotype. V is TRBV20-1 and J is TRBJ1-2; no clear D gene. Germline assignment: CDR1 DFQATT and CDR2 SNEGSKA (reference sequence). The CDR3 has 14 amino acids. The ends were cut back, 0 bases at V and 1 base at J, with 9 bases in the middle. CDR3 DNA: TGCAGTGCTAGAGATACAGTGATTAACTATGGCTACACCTTC. This encodes CSARDTVINYGYTF.

The rearrangement uses TRBV2 and TRBJ2-1; possible D gene TRBD2, 6 bases. The CDR3 extends over 17 amino acids. Germline values: CDR1 SNHLY, CDR2 FYNNEI. Trimming stripped 6 bases from V and 7 bases from J, with 25 bases between. The CDR3 reads CASRLWDSSRIVNEQFF. CDR3 DNA: TGTGCCAGCAGGTTATGGGACTCCTCGAGGATCGTTAATGAGCAGTTCTTC.

On this clonotype: A clone one base away is much larger, so this may be a read error. The chain couples TRBV29-1 to TRBJ2-7, with D possibly matching TRBD2 (6 bases). Germline-derived CDR1 and CDR2 are SQVTM and ANQGSEA. The ends were cut back, 8 bases at V and 6 bases at J, with 20 bases in the middle. The CDR3 sequence is 13 residues long. CDR3 amino acids: CSIQAPTRVEQYF. The CDR3 DNA is TGCAGCATCCAAGCCCCGACTAGAGTCGAGCAGTACTTC.

This chain uses TRBV10-1 with TRBJ2-5, with TRBD2 matching over 9 bases. The CDR3 has 15 amino acids. Trimming took 9 bases from V and 5 from J; bases not matched to a gene: 13. Looked up from germline, CDR1 is WNHNN and CDR2 is SYGVQD (reference sequence). CDR3 amino acids: CASTPRLAGWETQYF. The CDR3 DNA is TGCGCCAGTACCCCTCGGCTAGCGGGATGGGAGACCCAGTACTTC.

CDR3 sequence reads: CASLGRQNYGYTF. In DNA, the CDR3 is TGTGCCAGCCTGGGACGCCAAAACTATGGCTACACCTTC. The V call is TRBV28, the J call TRBJ1-2; D might be TRBD1 (5 bases). The CDR3 extends over 13 amino acids. Germline-derived CDR1 and CDR2 are MDHEN and SYDVKM. Trimming left V 8 bases short and J 2 bases short, with 12 bases between.

This clonotype occurred a few times. The gene calls are TRBV7-9 and TRBJ2-1; TRBD2 agrees at 8 bases. Unmatched junction bases numbered 4, after V lost 6 bases and J lost 3 bases. The germline CDR1 and CDR2 sequences are SEHNR and FQNEAQ (reference sequence). This CDR3 has 14 amino acids. The CDR3 DNA reads TGTGCCAGCAGAGAACTAGCGGACTACAATGAGCAGTTCTTC. Encoded protein: CASRELADYNEQFF.

This clonotype showed up just a few times. The V gene is TRBV27, the J gene TRBJ2-3; D call uncertain. The CDR3 sequence is 17 residues long. V lost 4 bases to trimming and J lost 2 bases, with 19 bases between them. Germline CDR1 and CDR2: MNHEY and SMNVEV (reference sequence). CDR3 coding DNA: TGTGCCAGCAGTTCAAGTTGGACCAAGGTCCCCACAGATACGCAGTATTTT. Translated: CASSSSWTKVPTDTQYF.

The chain links TRBV5-1 to TRBJ2-5; 8 nucleotides match TRBD2. The CDR3 is made up of 16 amino acids. Trimming took 0 bases from V and 5 from J; bases not matched to a gene: 9. Germline assignment: CDR1 SGHRS and CDR2 YFSETQ. CDR3 in amino acids: CASSLGTGGAGETQYF. In DNA, the CDR3 is TGCGCCAGCAGCTTGGGAACCGGGGGGGCCGGGGAGACCCAGTACTTC.

This chain joins TRBV6-2 or TRBV6-3 and TRBJ2-7, with TRBD1 identical over 8 bases. This CDR3 has 16 amino acids. The junction had 11 bases not matched to a gene; V was cut back by 4 bases and J by 3 bases. Per the germline V gene, CDR1 is MNHEY and CDR2 is SVGEGT. The CDR3 DNA is TGTGCCAGCAGTTCCCTCTCAGGGGGCTCAGGCTACGAGCAGTACTTC. This gives the protein CASSSLSGGSGYEQYF.